This T cell receptor (beta chain) appears in the sequencing data of a study of PD-1 blockade in classical Hodgkin lymphoma. Time point specified: cycle 4 day 1 (C4D1), after more than five weeks of nivolumab. Every patient was affected by relapse after autologous stem cell transplantation, while exposure to brentuximab vedotin was not uniform. Researchers report purifying CD4+ T cells from thawed PBMCs by magnetic negative selection. V was cut by 6 bases and J by 0 bases, with 12 bases left in between. Germline values: CDR1 MNHNS, CDR2 SASEGT. CDR3 length: 15 residues. The assay was immunoSEQ multiplex PCR, and TCRdb's table has in-frame clones only and misses some. The sample has about 18,000 clones; 78% are singletons.

This TCR came from a human donor with classical Hodgkin lymphoma. J is TRBJ2-1 and V is TRBV6-1, with TRBD1 as a possible D gene (6 bases). This specimen consisted of CD4+ T cells from blood, obtained before the fourth cycle of nivolumab. CDR3 nucleotides: TGTGCCAGCAGCTCAAGGGGGAACTCCTACAATGAGCAGTTCTTC. It encodes CASSSRGNSYNEQFF.